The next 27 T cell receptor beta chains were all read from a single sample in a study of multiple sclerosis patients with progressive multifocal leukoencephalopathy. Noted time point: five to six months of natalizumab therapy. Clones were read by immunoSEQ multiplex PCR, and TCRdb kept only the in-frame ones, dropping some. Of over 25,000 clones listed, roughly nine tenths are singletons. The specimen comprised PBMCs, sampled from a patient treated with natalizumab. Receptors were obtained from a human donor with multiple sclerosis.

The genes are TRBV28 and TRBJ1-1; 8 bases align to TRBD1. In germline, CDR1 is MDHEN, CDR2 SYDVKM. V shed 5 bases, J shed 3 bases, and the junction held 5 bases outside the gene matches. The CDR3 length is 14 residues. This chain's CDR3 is CASSLPDRDTEAFF. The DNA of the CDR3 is TGTGCCAGCAGTCTCCCGGACAGGGACACTGAAGCTTTCTTT.

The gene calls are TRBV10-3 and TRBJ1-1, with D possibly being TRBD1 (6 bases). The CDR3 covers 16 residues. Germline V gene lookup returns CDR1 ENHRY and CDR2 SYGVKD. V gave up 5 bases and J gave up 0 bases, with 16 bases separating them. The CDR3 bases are TGTGCCATCAGTCAACAGGGCTCCGGCATGAACACTGAAGCTTTCTTT. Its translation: CAISQQGSGMNTEAFF.

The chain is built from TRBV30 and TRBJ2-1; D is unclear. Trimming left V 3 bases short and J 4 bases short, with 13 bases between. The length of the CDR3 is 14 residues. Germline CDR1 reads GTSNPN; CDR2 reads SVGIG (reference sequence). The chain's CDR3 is CAWRPYQIYNEQFF. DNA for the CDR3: TGTGCCTGGAGGCCGTATCAAATTTACAATGAGCAGTTCTTC.

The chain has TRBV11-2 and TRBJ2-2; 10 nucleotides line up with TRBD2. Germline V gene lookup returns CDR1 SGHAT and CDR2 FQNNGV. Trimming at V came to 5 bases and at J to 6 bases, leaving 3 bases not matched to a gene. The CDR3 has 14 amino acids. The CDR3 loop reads CASSPGTSAGELFF. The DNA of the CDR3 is TGTGCCAGCAGCCCTGGGACTAGCGCCGGGGAGCTGTTTTTT.

Here the CDR3 reads CASSVGGLAGRTDTQYF. The CDR3 DNA follows: TGTGCCAGCAGCGTAGGCGGGCTAGCGGGACGCACAGATACGCAGTATTTT. The chain is built from TRBV7-9 and TRBJ2-3; 9 nucleotides match TRBD2. CDR3 length: 17 amino acids. Germline V gene sequence: CDR1 SEHNR, CDR2 FQNEAQ (reference sequence). Trimming cost V 5 bases and J 1 base; bases outside gene matches: 10.

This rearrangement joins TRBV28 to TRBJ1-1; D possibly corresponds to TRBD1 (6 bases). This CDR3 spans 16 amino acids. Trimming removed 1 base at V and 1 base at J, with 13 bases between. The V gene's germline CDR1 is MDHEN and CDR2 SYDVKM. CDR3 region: CASSLFTGARNTEAFF. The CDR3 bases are TGTGCCAGCAGTTTATTTACGGGGGCAAGGAACACTGAAGCTTTCTTT.

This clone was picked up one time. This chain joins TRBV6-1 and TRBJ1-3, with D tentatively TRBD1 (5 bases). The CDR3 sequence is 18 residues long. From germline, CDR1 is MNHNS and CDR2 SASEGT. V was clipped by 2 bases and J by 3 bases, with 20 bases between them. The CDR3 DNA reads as TGTGCCAGCAGTGAATTAGGGCGCGGGGGGATGAATGGAAACACCATATATTTT. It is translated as CASSELGRGGMNGNTIYF.

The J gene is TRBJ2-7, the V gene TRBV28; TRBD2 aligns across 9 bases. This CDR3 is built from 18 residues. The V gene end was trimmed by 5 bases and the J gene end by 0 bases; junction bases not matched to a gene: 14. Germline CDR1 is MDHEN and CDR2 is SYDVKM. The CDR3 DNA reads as TGTGCCAGCAGTCTGGCGCGGGAGGGCCCGGGGGGCTCCTACGAGCAGTACTTC. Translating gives CASSLAREGPGGSYEQYF.

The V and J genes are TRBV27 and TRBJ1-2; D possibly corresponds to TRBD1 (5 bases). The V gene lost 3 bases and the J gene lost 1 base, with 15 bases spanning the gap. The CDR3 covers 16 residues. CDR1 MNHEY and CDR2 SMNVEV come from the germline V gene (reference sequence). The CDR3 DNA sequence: TGTGCCAGCAGTTTCACCCGAGAGGACAATAACTATGGCTACACCTTC. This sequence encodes CASSFTREDNNYGYTF.

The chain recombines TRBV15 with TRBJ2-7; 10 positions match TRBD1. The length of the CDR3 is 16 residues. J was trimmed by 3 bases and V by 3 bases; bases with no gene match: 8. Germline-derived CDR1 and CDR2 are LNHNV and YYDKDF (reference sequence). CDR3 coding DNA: TGTGCCACCAGCAGGGCCAAGGACAGGGGGTTCTACGAGCAGTACTTC. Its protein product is CATSRAKDRGFYEQYF.

CDR3 loop: CASSLAGGTASYEQYF. The CDR3 DNA reads TGTGCCAGCAGCTTGGCAGGGGGGACGGCCTCCTACGAGCAGTACTTC. The V call is TRBV5-5, the J call TRBJ2-7, with a tentative D call TRBD1 (7 bases). The germline V gene encodes CDR1 SGHKS and CDR2 YYEKEE (reference sequence). The CDR3 has 16 amino acids. V was clipped by 0 bases and J by 0 bases, with 13 bases between them.

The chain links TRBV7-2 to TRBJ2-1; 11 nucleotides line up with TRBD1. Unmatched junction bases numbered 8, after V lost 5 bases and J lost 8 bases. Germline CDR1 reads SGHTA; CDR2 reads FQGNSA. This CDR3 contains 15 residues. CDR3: CASSPGQGALDEQFF. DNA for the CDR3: TGTGCCAGCAGCCCTGGACAGGGGGCGTTGGATGAGCAGTTCTTC.

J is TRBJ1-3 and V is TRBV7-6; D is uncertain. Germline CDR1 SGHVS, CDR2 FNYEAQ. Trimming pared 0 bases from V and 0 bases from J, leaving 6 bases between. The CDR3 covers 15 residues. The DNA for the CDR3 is TGTGCCAGCAGCTTAGCGGAGAGCTCTGGAAACACCATATATTTT. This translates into CASSLAESSGNTIYF.

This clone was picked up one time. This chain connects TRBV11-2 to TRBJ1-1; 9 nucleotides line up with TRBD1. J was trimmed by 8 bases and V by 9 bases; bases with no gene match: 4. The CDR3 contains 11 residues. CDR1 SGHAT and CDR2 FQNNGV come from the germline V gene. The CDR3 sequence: CASRTGAEAFF. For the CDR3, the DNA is TGTGCCAGTAGGACAGGGGCAGAAGCTTTCTTT.

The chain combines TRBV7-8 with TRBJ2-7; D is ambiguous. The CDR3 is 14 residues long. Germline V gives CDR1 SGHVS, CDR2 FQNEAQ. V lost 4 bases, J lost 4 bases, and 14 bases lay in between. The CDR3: CASSYKGAGYEQYF. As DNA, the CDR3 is TGTGCCAGCAGCTACAAAGGAGCTGGGTACGAGCAGTACTTC.

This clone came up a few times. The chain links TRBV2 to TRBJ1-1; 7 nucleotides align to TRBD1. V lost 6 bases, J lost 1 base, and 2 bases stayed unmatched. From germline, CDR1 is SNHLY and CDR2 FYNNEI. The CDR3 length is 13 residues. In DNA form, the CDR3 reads TGTGCCAGCAGACGGGACAGGAACACTGAAGCTTTCTTT. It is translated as CASRRDRNTEAFF.

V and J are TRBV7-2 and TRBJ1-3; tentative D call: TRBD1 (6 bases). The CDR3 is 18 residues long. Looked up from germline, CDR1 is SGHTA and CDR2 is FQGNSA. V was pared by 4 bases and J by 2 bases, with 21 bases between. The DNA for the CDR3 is TGTGCCAGCAGCTCCCCCGGGACACCAGGGTCCACTGGAAACACCATATATTTT. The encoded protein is CASSSPGTPGSTGNTIYF. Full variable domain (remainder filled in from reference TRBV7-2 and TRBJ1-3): GAGVSQSPSNKVTEKGKDVELRCDPISGHTALYWYRQSLGQGLEFLIYFQGNSAPDKSGLPSDRFSAERTGGSVSTLTIQRTQQEDSAVYLCASSSPGTPGSTGNTIYFGEGSWLTVV.

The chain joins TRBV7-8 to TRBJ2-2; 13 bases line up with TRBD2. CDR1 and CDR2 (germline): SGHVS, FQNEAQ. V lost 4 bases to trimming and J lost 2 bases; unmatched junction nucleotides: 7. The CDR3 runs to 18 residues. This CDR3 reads CASSSTTSGRPNTGELFF. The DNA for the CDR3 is TGTGCCAGCAGCTCCACGACTAGCGGGAGGCCTAACACCGGGGAGCTGTTTTTT.

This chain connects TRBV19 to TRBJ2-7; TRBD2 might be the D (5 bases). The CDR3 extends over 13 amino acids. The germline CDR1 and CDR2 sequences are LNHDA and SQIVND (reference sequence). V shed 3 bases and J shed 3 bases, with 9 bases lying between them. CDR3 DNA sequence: TGTGCCAGTAGTATCGGCGGACTCTACGAGCAGTACTTC. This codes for CASSIGGLYEQYF.

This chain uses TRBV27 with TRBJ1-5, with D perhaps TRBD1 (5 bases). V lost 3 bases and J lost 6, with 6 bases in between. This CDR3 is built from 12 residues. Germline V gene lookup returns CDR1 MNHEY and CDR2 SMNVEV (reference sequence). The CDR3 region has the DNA TGTGCCAGCAGTTTTCAGGGTCAGCCCCAGCATTTT. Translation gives CASSFQGQPQHF.

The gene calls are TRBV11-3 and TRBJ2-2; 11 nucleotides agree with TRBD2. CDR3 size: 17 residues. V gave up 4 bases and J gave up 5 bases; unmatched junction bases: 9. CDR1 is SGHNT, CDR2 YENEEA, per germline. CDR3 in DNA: TGTGCCAGCAGCTCCTTTAGCGGGAGGGCCGGGACCGGGGAGCTGTTTTTT. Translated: CASSSFSGRAGTGELFF.

CDR3 nucleotide sequence: TGTGCCAGCTCACCCCCGGGACAGGGTGGACAGCCCCAGCATTTT. Its translation: CASSPPGQGGQPQHF. The V gene is TRBV18, the J gene TRBJ1-5; 9 bases map to TRBD1. CDR1 is KGHSH and CDR2 is LQKENI in the germline V gene. CDR3 length: 15 amino acids. V lost 3 bases and J lost 7; bases outside the gene matches: 7.

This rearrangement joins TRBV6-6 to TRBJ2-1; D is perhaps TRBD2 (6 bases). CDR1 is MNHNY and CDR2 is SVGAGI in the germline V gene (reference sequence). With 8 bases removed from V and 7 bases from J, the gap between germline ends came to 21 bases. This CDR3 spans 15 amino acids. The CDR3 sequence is CASFSGSASENEQFF. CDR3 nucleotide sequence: TGTGCCAGCTTCTCCGGTTCGGCTAGCGAGAATGAGCAGTTCTTC.

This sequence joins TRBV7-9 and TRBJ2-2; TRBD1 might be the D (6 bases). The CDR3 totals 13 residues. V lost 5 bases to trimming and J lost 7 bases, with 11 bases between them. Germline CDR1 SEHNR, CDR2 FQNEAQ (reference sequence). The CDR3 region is CASSPRQVGELFF. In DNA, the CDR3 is TGTGCCAGCAGCCCCCGACAGGTCGGGGAGCTGTTTTTT.

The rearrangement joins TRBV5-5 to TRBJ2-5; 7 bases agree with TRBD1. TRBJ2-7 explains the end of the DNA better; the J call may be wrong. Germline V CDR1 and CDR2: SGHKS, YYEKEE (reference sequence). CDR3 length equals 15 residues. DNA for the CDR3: TGTGCCAGCAGCGCCGGGACAGCAAATTCCTACGAGCAGTACTTC. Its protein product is CASSAGTANSYEQYF.

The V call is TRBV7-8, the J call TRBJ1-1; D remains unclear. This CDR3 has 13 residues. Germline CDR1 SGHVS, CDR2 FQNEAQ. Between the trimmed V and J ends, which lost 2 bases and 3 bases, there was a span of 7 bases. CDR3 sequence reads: CASSLRRYTEAFF. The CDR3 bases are TGTGCCAGCAGCTTACGTCGCTACACTGAAGCTTTCTTT.

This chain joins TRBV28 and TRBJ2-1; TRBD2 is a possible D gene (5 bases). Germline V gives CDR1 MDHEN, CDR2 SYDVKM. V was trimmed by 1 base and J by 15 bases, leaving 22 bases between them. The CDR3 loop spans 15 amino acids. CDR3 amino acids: CASSLSRRTDGEGFF. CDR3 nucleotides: TGTGCCAGCAGTTTATCAAGGCGGACCGACGGCGAGGGGTTCTTC.